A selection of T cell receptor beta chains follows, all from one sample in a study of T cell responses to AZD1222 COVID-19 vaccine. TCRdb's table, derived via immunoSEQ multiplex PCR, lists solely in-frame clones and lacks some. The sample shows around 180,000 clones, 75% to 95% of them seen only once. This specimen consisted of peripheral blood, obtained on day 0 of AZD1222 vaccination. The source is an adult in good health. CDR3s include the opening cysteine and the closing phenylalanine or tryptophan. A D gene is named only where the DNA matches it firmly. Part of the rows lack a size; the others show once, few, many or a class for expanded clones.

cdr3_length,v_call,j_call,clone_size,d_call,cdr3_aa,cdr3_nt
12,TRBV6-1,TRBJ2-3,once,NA,CASQASTDTQYF,TGTGCCAGTCAAGCTAGCACAGATACGCAGTATTTT
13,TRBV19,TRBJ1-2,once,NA,CASSARGGSGYTF,TGTGCCAGTAGCGCCAGGGGAGGGAGCGGCTACACCTTC
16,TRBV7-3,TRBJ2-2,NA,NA,CASSRTTGGVDGELFF,TGTGCCAGCAGCCGCACCACCGGAGGGGTTGACGGGGAGCTGTTTTTT
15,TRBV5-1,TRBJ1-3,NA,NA,CASSLAPHTGNTIYF,TGCGCCAGCAGCTTGGCACCCCATACTGGAAACACCATATATTTT
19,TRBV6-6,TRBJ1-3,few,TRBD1,CASSRRDRGSPLSGNTIYF,TGTGCCAGCAGTCGCCGGGACAGGGGCTCCCCCCTCTCTGGAAACACCATATATTTT
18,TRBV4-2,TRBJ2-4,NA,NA,CASSPSGGAISPKNIQYF,TGTGCCAGCAGCCCCTCAGGGGGGGCGATCAGCCCCAAAAACATTCAGTACTTC
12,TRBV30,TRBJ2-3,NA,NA,CAWSVQGDTQYF,TGTGCCTGGAGTGTACAAGGGGATACGCAGTATTTT
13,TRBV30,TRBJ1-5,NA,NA,CAWSTSVNQPQHF,TGTGCCTGGAGTACGTCAGTCAATCAGCCCCAGCATTTT
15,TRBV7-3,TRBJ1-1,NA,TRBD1,CASSLSGTGGTEAFF,TGTGCCAGCAGCCTGTCCGGGACAGGGGGCACTGAAGCTTTCTTT
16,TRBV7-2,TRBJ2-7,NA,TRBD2,CASSLISGATSYEQYF,TGTGCCAGCAGCTTAATTAGCGGGGCCACCTCCTACGAGCAGTACTTC
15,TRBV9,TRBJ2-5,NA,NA,CASSVATLTGETQYF,TGTGCCAGCAGCGTAGCTACTTTGACGGGGGAGACCCAGTACTTC
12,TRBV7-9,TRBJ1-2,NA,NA,CASSNGVYGYTF,TGTGCCAGCAGTAACGGGGTCTATGGCTACACCTTC
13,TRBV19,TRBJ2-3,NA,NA,CASSTHPQGTQYF,TGTGCCAGTAGTACCCACCCTCAGGGTACGCAGTATTTT
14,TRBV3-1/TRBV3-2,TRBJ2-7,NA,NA,CASSQDRPDGEQYF,TGTGCCAGCAGCCAAGATAGGCCCGATGGAGAGCAGTACTTC
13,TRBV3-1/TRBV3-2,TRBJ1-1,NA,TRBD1,CASSGQGGTEAFF,TGTGCCAGCAGCGGACAGGGGGGCACTGAAGCTTTCTTT
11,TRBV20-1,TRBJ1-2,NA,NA,CSAAKGDRRTF,TGCAGTGCAGCAAAAGGTGACAGGCGCACCTTC
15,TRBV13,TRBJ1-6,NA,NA,CASRRQRSYNSPLHF,TGTGCCAGCCGCAGACAGCGCTCCTATAATTCACCCCTCCACTTT
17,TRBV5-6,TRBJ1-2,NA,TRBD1,CASSPPPGQNANYGYTF,TGTGCCAGCAGCCCTCCTCCGGGACAGAACGCTAACTATGGCTACACCTTC
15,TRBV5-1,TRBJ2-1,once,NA,CASSYARGVGNEQFF,TGCGCCAGCAGCTATGCACGAGGGGTGGGTAATGAGCAGTTCTTC
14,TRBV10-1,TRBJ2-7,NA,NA,CASTMWSLQGEQYF,TGCGCCAGCACAATGTGGTCATTGCAGGGCGAGCAGTACTTC
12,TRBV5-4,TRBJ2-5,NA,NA,CASSLDLETQYF,TGTGCCAGCAGCTTGGATTTGGAGACCCAGTACTTC
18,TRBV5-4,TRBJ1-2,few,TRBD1,CASSIRTGTVPRDYGYTF,TGTGCCAGCAGCATCCGGACAGGGACGGTCCCGAGGGACTATGGCTACACCTTC
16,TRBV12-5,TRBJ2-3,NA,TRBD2,CASGLGGGGSTDTQYF,TGTGCTAGTGGTTTGGGTGGCGGGGGTAGCACAGATACGCAGTATTTT
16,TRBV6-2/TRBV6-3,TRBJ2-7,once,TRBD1,CASSYFPTGSSYEQYF,TGTGCCAGCAGTTACTTCCCGACAGGGAGCTCCTACGAGCAGTACTTC
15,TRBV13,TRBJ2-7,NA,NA,CASSPGGAGEYEQYF,TGTGCCAGCAGCCCCGGTGGGGCCGGTGAGTACGAGCAGTACTTC
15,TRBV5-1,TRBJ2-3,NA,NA,CASSLEASPADTQYF,TGCGCCAGCAGCTTGGAGGCCAGTCCAGCAGATACGCAGTATTTT
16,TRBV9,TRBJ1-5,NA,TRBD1,CASSVDGTGRIGPQHF,TGTGCCAGCAGCGTAGATGGGACAGGGCGTATAGGGCCCCAGCATTTT
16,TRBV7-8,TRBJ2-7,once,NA,CASSPRSARVFHEQYF,TGTGCCAGCAGCCCCAGGAGCGCCCGCGTCTTTCACGAGCAGTACTTC
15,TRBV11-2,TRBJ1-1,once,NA,CASSLSGHSYTEAFF,TGTGCCAGCAGCTTAAGCGGGCACTCTTACACTGAAGCTTTCTTT
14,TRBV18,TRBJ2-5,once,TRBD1,CASSSRDSQETQYF,TGTGCCAGCTCATCCCGGGACAGTCAAGAGACCCAGTACTTC